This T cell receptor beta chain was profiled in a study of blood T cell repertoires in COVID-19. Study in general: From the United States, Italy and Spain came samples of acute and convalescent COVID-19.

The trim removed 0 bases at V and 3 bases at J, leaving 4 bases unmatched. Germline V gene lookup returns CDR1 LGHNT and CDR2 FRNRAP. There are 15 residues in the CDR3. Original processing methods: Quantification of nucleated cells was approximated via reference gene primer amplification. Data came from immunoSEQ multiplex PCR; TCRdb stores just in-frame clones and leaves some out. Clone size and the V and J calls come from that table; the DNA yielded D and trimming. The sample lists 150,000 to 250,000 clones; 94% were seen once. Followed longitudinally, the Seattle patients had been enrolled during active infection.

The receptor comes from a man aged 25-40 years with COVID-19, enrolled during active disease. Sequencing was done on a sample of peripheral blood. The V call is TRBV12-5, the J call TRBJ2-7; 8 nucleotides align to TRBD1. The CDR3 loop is CASGLVSGGFYEQYF. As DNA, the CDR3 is TGTGCTAGTGGTTTGGTATCAGGGGGCTTCTACGAGCAGTACTTC.